One TCR beta chain is described in this entry. Its target is not known. CDR3 length equals 15 residues. The V and J ends lost 3 bases and 8 bases, in that order; junction bases with no gene match: 12. Germline-derived CDR1 and CDR2 are DFQATT and SNEGSKA (reference sequence). This specimen comes from a study of spatial heterogeneity in lung cancer. Across the study: Beta-chain sequences consistently outnumbered alpha-chain sequences in detection.

Study-wide points: Relative to follow-up, resection was when ubiquitous expanded tumor TCRs appeared more in blood.

The time point was: sample taken at primary tumor resection. In each case, whole RNA from tumor, nontumor lung or frozen PBMC was sequenced unsorted. Samples came from roughly 72 TRACERx patients with untreated early-stage lung cancer. In the library, each TCR cDNA molecule bore its own unique molecular identifier. TCRdb processed the 5' RACE reads anew with MiXCR; each CDR3 protein has one entry. Among some 70,000 distinct CDR3 sequences listed, about an eighth were seen once. The chain couples TRBV20-1 to TRBJ2-3; 9 bases are a match to TRBD1. The sequences come from PBMCs, collected at surgery. The TCR comes from a male donor with early-stage non-small cell lung cancer. The CDR3 coding sequence is TGCAGTGCTAGGACACCGGGACAGGGTGCAGGTACGCAGTATTTT. Residues: CSARTPGQGAGTQYF.